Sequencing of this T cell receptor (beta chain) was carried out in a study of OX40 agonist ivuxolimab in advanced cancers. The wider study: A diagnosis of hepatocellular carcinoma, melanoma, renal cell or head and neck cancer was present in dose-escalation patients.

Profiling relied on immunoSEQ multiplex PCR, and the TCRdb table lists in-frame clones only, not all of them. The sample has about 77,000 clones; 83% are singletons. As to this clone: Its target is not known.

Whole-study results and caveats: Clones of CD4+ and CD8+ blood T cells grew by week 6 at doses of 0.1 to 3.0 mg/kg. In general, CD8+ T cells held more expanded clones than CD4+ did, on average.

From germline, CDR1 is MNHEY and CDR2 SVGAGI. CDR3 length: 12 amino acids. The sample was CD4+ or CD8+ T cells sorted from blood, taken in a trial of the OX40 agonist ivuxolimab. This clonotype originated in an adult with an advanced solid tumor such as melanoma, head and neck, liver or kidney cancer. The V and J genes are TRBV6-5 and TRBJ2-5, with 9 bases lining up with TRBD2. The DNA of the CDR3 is TGTTCAAGCACGACTAGCGGAGAGACCCAGTACTTC. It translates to CSSTTSGETQYF.